The 17 T cell receptor beta chains below were found in one sample sequenced in a study of identical twins. TCRdb processed the 5' RACE reads anew with MiXCR; each CDR3 protein has one entry. The table includes more than 400,000 distinct CDR3 sequences, around 15% detected once. The sample was also linked to a second study, of yellow fever vaccine responses in identical twins.

The specimen sequenced was CD4+ T cells sorted from blood. These receptors all stem from a young woman in good health.

The sample holds many counts of this clonotype. The chain uses TRBV15 and TRBJ2-5; 7 bases match TRBD1. The V gene's germline CDR1 is LNHNV and CDR2 YYDKDF (reference sequence). Losses at the gene ends were 0 bases for V and 5 bases for J; bases not matched to a gene: 9. The CDR3 has 16 amino acids. CDR3 loop: CATSRDKTGTGETQYF. CDR3 in DNA: TGTGCCACCAGCAGAGATAAGACAGGGACCGGTGAGACCCAGTACTTC.

V usage is TRBV4-2 and J usage is TRBJ2-1; TRBD2 matches at 14 bases. Germline trimming cut 5 bases from V and 9 bases from J; bases unmatched to any gene: 24. The V gene's germline CDR1 is LGHNA and CDR2 YNFKEQ. The CDR3 is 21 amino acids. The CDR3 DNA follows: TGTGCCAGCAGCAAATCCCCCGCCGGACTAGCGGGAGGAGGGGGGCTGGGTGAGCAGTTCTTC. Translating gives CASSKSPAGLAGGGGLGEQFF.

The rearrangement joins TRBV27 to TRBJ2-7; D uncertain. V dropped 7 bases and J dropped 0 bases, with 4 bases sitting between them. The CDR3 runs 11 residues. Germline lookup yields CDR1 MNHEY and CDR2 SMNVEV (reference sequence). The CDR3 sequence is CASIGSYEQYF. CDR3 in DNA: TGTGCCAGCATCGGCTCCTACGAGCAGTACTTC.

The V and J genes are TRBV28 and TRBJ2-7; D might be TRBD2 (5 bases). With 6 bases removed from V and 0 bases from J, the gap between germline ends came to 15 bases. There are 15 residues in the CDR3. CDR1 is MDHEN, CDR2 SYDVKM, per germline. CDR3 amino acids: CASSPGVQSSYEQYV. In DNA, the CDR3 is TGTGCCAGCAGCCCCGGGGTACAGAGCTCCTACGAGCAGTACGTC.

This clonotype was observed at least ten times. The CDR3 DNA sequence: TGTGCCAGCAGTTTAACGAGCTCAGGGGCAGCCCAGCATTTT. It codes for CASSLTSSGAAQHF. The chain couples TRBV12-3 or TRBV12-4 to TRBJ1-5; possibly TRBD1 for D (6 bases). This CDR3 contains 14 residues. V was trimmed by 2 bases and J by 11 bases, leaving 16 bases between them.

This clonotype was seen only a few times. One junction end disagrees with the germline gene, perhaps due to a read error. The chain couples TRBV12-3 or TRBV12-4 to TRBJ1-3; possibly TRBD1 for D (6 bases). The CDR3 covers 16 residues. The CDR3 region is CASSLAGQNSGNTIYF. CDR3 DNA: TGTGCCAGCAGCTTAGCAGGACAGAACTCTGGAAACACCATATATTTT.

The CDR3 bases are TGTGCCAGCACAGAGGGAGGGATTGAAGCTTTCTTT. Amino acid sequence: CASTEGGIEAFF. The chain combines TRBV25-1 with TRBJ1-1; D remains unclear. CDR1 is MGHDK, CDR2 SYGVNS, per germline. The V and J ends lost 7 bases and 7 bases respectively, with 13 bases between them. This CDR3 has 12 amino acids.

The CDR3, as DNA: TGTGCCACCAGCAGCCGGGAATCTACTAACTATGGCTACACCTTC. This sequence encodes CATSSRESTNYGYTF. The chain uses TRBV15 and TRBJ1-2; no clear D. CDR3 length: 15 residues. V was shortened by 3 bases and J by 0 bases, with 11 bases between the two germline ends. Germline CDR1 reads LNHNV; CDR2 reads YYDKDF (reference sequence).

The chain joins TRBV7-2 to TRBJ1-1; possibly TRBD1 for D (6 bases). V gave up 5 bases and J gave up 10 bases, with 20 bases separating them. Per the germline V gene, CDR1 is SGHTA and CDR2 is FQGNSA. The CDR3 totals 14 residues. CDR3 loop: CASSPRSGQLAAFF. Here the CDR3 DNA reads TGTGCCAGCAGCCCCCGATCAGGACAGTTGGCAGCTTTCTTT.

This clonotype was seen repeatedly, ten times or more. The rearrangement uses TRBV10-3 and TRBJ2-1, with 10 bases lining up with TRBD1. Germline V gene sequence: CDR1 ENHRY, CDR2 SYGVKD. The CDR3 has 14 residues. J was trimmed by 8 bases and V by 4 bases; bases with no gene match: 5. The CDR3 spells CAISGRDRGDEQFF. The CDR3 nucleotides are TGTGCCATCAGTGGGAGGGACAGGGGCGATGAGCAGTTCTTC.

This clonotype came up a few times. The chain employs TRBV29-1 and TRBJ2-3; 7 bases agree with TRBD1. V shed 6 bases and J 2 bases; nucleotides not matched to a gene: 8. CDR1 is SQVTM, CDR2 ANQGSEA, per germline. The CDR3 is 14 amino acids. CDR3 DNA: TGCAGCGTGGGGAAGGGACAGAACACAGATACGCAGTATTTT. Translated: CSVGKGQNTDTQYF.

This clonotype occurred a few times. The V and J genes are TRBV3-1 and TRBJ2-1; 9 nucleotides line up with TRBD2. The CDR3 has 16 amino acids. V lost 2 bases to trimming and J lost 5 bases; unmatched junction nucleotides: 7. Germline V gene sequence: CDR1 LGHDT, CDR2 YNNKEL (reference sequence). The CDR3: CASSQLGASGNNEQFF. For the CDR3, the DNA is TGTGCCAGCAGCCAACTTGGGGCTAGCGGGAACAATGAGCAGTTCTTC.

This sequence joins TRBV19 and TRBJ2-7; D call uncertain. Trimming shortened V by 5 bases and J by 2 bases, and 13 bases separated the two germline ends. The CDR3 loop spans 14 amino acids. Germline CDR1 and CDR2: LNHDA and SQIVND (reference sequence). The CDR3 DNA is TGTGCCAGTAGTGGAACCCGCCGAGCCTACGAGCAGTACTTC. Protein product: CASSGTRRAYEQYF.

This clonotype was observed a handful of times. This rearrangement joins TRBV11-2 to TRBJ2-1, with unresolved D. The CDR3 runs to 13 residues. Germline CDR1 reads SGHAT; CDR2 reads FQNNGV. V was cut by 5 bases and J by 8 bases, with 13 bases left in between. The CDR3 DNA reads TGTGCCAGCAGCCACTATAACGGGTATGAGCAGTTCTTC. Encoded protein: CASSHYNGYEQFF.

This clonotype showed up just a few times. The genes are TRBV7-9 and TRBJ2-1, with 14 bases fitting TRBD2. J lost 7 bases, V lost 1 base, and 6 bases had no gene match. Germline values: CDR1 SEHNR, CDR2 FQNEAQ (reference sequence). The CDR3 loop spans 17 amino acids. This CDR3 is CASSLVGGLAGGNEQFF. CDR3 nucleotides: TGTGCCAGCAGCTTAGTAGGTGGACTAGCGGGGGGAAATGAGCAGTTCTTC.

The V gene is TRBV20-1, the J gene TRBJ2-5, with TRBD2 identical over 9 bases. The CDR3 runs to 15 residues. Trimming removed 1 base from V and 2 bases from J; junction bases left unmatched: 5. Germline V CDR1 and CDR2: DFQATT, SNEGSKA (reference sequence). CDR3 DNA: TGCAGTGCTAGAGTCGGGACTAGCAGACAAGAGACCCAGTACTTC. It is translated as CSARVGTSRQETQYF.

The table lists this clonotype with many counts. The CDR3 DNA follows: TGCGCCAGCAGTGTTTCCGGGTTCTACGAGCAGTACTTC. Translated: CASSVSGFYEQYF. This rearrangement joins TRBV10-2 to TRBJ2-7, with D uncertain. V was cut by 4 bases and J by 3 bases, with 10 bases left in between. This CDR3 has 13 amino acids. Germline V gene sequence: CDR1 WSHSY, CDR2 SAAADI.